This entry describes one T cell receptor (beta chain). V lost 2 bases and J lost 4, with 19 bases in between. Looked up from germline, CDR1 is LGHDT and CDR2 is YNNKEL (reference sequence). The CDR3 contains 17 residues. Random hexamers primed reverse transcription of about 0.45 to 1 ug RNA. TCRdb analysed the immunoSEQ multiplex PCR reads with MiXCR anew, one entry per CDR3 protein. The profile shows over 100,000 distinct CDR3 sequences, around 94% of them singletons. This specimen comes from a study of CD8 T cells in Susac syndrome. Sequencing was done on a sample of CD8+ T cells from PBMCs. The TCR was taken from a human donor with Susac syndrome. V gene TRBV3-1 combines with J gene TRBJ2-3, with D possibly being TRBD1 (6 bases). CDR3 coding DNA: TGTGCCAGCAGCCAAAAGGGGGATCAGGGAATGCCAGATACGCAGTATTTT. Encoded protein: CASSQKGDQGMPDTQYF.